This TCR beta chain was identified during a study of shared clonotypes between healthy human individuals (TCRdb year 2020). In the study overall: The cohort comprised two women and a few men aged 18 to 49 years. For each donor, three plates each were used for CD4 naive and CD4 memory, two plates were used for CD8 naive, and one plate was used for CD8 memory. The study deeply sequenced blood TCR repertoires of five healthy adults to estimate repertoire size and the extent of clonotype sharing between individuals. Different laboratories and diverse techniques were used to prepare libraries and sequence TCR repertoires, to increase sequencing depth and limit assay-specific biases. Per donor, leukapheresis produced somewhere between about 0.85 and 9.5 billion PBMCs. The study at large found these results: Because the study included a small number of donors, the genetic and exposure-history diversity represented was limited. Pairwise subsampling indicated that sequencing depth was expected to affect the degree of clonotype sharing among donors. Compared with non-shared clonotypes, the clonotypes found in all four sorted-subset donors had higher generation probabilities. Sampling was limited to blood, and TCR repertoires in tissue likely differ from TCR repertoires in blood. Even with the large sequencing depth, rarefaction of the sorted-subset datasets indicated that sequencing was incomplete. Across four donors, approximately 5% of naive CD4, around 3.3% of naive CD8, about 2.3% of memory CD4, and 0.4% of memory CD8 clonotypes were shared. Estimated clonotype richness was generally larger for naive than for memory subsets.

Using the deep immunoSEQ assay, multiplex PCR amplified TCR CDR3 regions from genomic DNA. Extracted genomic DNA from each cell subset was spread evenly across all wells of several immunoSEQ 96-well plates, with each plate serving as a replicate. For sorted subsets, each replicate PCR was loaded with about 0.2 ug genomic DNA, equivalent to 30,000 or so T cell genomes. Purified libraries were measured with a Qubit 3.0 fluorometer, size-checked on a Bioanalyzer 2100, and measured again with the KAPA Library Quantification kit. Every immunoSEQ 96-well plate was sequenced on a dedicated single-read 150-cycle Illumina NextSeq 550 flow cell. As for how the authors treated the data: The immunoSEQ output contained only junctional sequences without quality scores, so filtering could not match that applied to full-length reads. To assign V/J genes and CDR3, sequences were annotated against IMGT germline references using PyIR, a Python wrapper for IgBLAST v1.9. Reads with weak V/J assignments (E-value above 1e-6), missing CDR3, stop codons, out-of-frame junctions, or ambiguous translated residues were removed. V3J clonotypes were defined as sequences sharing an identical inferred V gene, J gene, and CDR3 amino acid sequence. To compute the percentage overlap between repertoires, the number of shared unique clonotypes was divided by the size of the smaller repertoire. RTK rarefaction, the Chao1 estimator, and Recon v2.1 estimates of unobserved clonotypes were used to assess repertoire richness. For all TCRbeta clonotypes obtained by the gDNA method from several donors, generation probabilities were computed with OLGA. TCRdb limited this immuneACCESS table to in-frame rearrangements with V and J called. A share of clones is missing; checked studies link under half to unresolved V genes, and the rest is unexplained. V and J calls and clone size are given by that table; D and trimming were obtained from the DNA. The sample data list 2 million to 2.5 million clones, and over 85% of these were observed just once. The leading ten clones occupy approximately 0.37% of the sample.

In regard to this clone: Its antigen is unknown. Base quality data are lacking; no much larger clone is found one base away.

The CDR3 measures 16 amino acids from cysteine to phenylalanine. The entry retains the CDR3 DNA only, 48 bases that are in frame from base 1. Here V drops 0 bases and J drops 8 bases, and the junction holds 12 bases not matched to any gene. According to the germline V gene, CDR1 reads SGHRS and CDR2 reads YFSETQ. Healthy HIV-negative adults with no recently reported acute infections or vaccinations were included as donors. All donors were Caucasian adults living in Nashville, Tennessee, USA. CD4+ T cells were enriched through magnetic negative selection, after which naive cells were positively selected on CD45RA and the remaining negative fraction served as the memory subset. Blood was collected by leukapheresis, and PBMCs were isolated by Ficoll-Histopaque density gradient centrifugation and then cryopreserved in liquid nitrogen vapor phase. Analytical flow cytometry was used to check the purity and quantity of each magnetically sorted T cell population. From each sorted fraction, genomic DNA was isolated and quantified by UV absorbance on a Nanodrop 2000c.

The sequence was collected from a young man in good health. Some clones in this sample may be carry-over from other donors' samples. The V and J segments used are TRBV5-1 and TRBJ1-2, and 8 junction bases match TRBD1. The sequencing sample was made of naive CD4+ T cells from PBMCs. Taken with the paper, the label for cell subset or site translates to: CD45RA+ positively selected. The bases read TGCGCCAGCAGCTTGGCAACAGGGGGGAACCGTGGAGGCTACACCTTC. It codes for CASSLATGGNRGGYTF.